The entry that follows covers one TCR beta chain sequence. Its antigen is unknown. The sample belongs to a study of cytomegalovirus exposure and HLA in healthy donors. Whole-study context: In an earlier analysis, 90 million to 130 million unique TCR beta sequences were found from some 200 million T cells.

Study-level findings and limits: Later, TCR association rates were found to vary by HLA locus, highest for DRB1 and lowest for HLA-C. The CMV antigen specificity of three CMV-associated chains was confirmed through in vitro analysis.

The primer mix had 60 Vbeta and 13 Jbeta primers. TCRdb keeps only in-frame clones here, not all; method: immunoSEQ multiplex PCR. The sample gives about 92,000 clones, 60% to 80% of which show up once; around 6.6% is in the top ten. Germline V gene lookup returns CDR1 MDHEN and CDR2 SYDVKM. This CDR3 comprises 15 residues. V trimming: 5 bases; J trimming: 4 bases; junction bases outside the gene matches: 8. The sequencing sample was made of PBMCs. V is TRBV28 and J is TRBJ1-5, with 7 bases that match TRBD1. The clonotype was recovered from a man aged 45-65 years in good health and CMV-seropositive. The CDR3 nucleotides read TGTGCCAGCAGTATCCGGGACAGTAAAAATCAGCCCCAGCATTTT. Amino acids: CASSIRDSKNQPQHF. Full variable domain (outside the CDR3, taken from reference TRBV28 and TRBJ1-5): DVKVTQSSRYLVKRTGEKVFLECVQDMDHENMFWYRQDPGLGLRLIYFSYDVKMKEKGDIPEGYSVSREKKERFSLILESASTNQTSMYLCASSIRDSKNQPQHFGDGTRLSIL.